Included here is one T cell receptor (beta chain) sequence, with context. This entry comes from a study of blood T cell repertoires in COVID-19. Study background: The samples span acute and convalescent COVID-19 from the United States, Italy and Spain. Nucleic acid was either cDNA or gDNA, and it came from T cells, B-cell-depleted T cells, or PBMCs.

Profiled with immunoSEQ multiplex PCR; TCRdb holds only in-frame clones, not every one. The repertoire holds around 130,000 clones, approximately 85% seen once, with 4.3% in the top ten. In germline, CDR1 is LNHDA, CDR2 SQIVND (reference sequence). The CDR3 covers 15 residues. Trimming at V came to 6 bases and at J to 4 bases, leaving 10 bases not matched to a gene. This TCR was sampled from a human donor in a cohort sampled during active COVID-19. V gene TRBV19 combines with J gene TRBJ2-7, with TRBD1 matching over 9 bases. The sample taken for sequencing was peripheral blood. CDR3 sequence (DNA): TGTGCCAGTAGGTCCTCGGGGACAGGGACGTACGAGCAGTACTTC. It translates to CASRSSGTGTYEQYF.